This section outlines one TCR beta chain sequence together with its context. Primers included in the PCR were 60 Vbeta and 13 Jbeta primers. Generated by immunoSEQ multiplex PCR, the TCRdb table keeps only in-frame clones and is missing some. The data contain 130,000 to 150,000 clones, over 65% of them singletons. V was cut by 1 base and J by 6 bases, with 16 bases left in between. The germline CDR1 and CDR2 sequences are SGHTA and FQGNSA. The CDR3 sequence is 15 residues long. These data are taken from a study of cytomegalovirus exposure and HLA in healthy donors. This chain connects TRBV7-2 to TRBJ2-7, with D possibly matching TRBD2 (6 bases). The TCR originated in a man younger than 35 in good health and CMV-seropositive. Sequenced material: PBMCs. The CDR3 nucleotides are TGTGCCAGCAGCTTAGTAGAGGAGGGCGGTAGCGAGCAGTACTTC. Translation: CASSLVEEGGSEQYF.